Following are 18 T cell receptor beta chains from one sample sequenced in a study of blood T cells in healthy people across ages. Primers used in a second PCR of about 6 to 11 cycles were a sample-barcoded 5' primer and a J-beta primer mix. Via MiXCR, TCRdb re-called the 5' RACE reads, giving one row per CDR3 protein. The table includes around 1,000,000 distinct CDR3 sequences, around 25% detected once. The sample was also reused in another study, on T cells of mothers and their children.

The specimen sequenced was blood. These receptors were obtained from a girl aged 2-9 years in good health.

The chain employs TRBV6-1 and TRBJ1-1; possibly TRBD1 for D (5 bases). The CDR3 has 14 residues. The germline V gene encodes CDR1 MNHNS and CDR2 SASEGT. Trimming stripped 6 bases from V and 1 base from J, with 12 bases between. CDR3 region: CASRRGPGNTEAFF. For the CDR3, the DNA is TGTGCCAGCAGGAGGGGACCGGGGAACACTGAAGCTTTCTTT.

This clonotype has just a few counts. The chain is built from TRBV20-1 and TRBJ1-2; unclear D gene. The germline V gene encodes CDR1 DFQATT and CDR2 SNEGSKA (reference sequence). The CDR3 is 11 residues long. With 3 bases removed from V and 8 bases from J, the gap between germline ends came to 10 bases. For the CDR3, the DNA is TGCAGTGCTAGGGAGCTCGAGGGCTACACCTTC. This gives the protein CSARELEGYTF.

V and J are TRBV6-1 and TRBJ2-7; D may be TRBD2 (5 bases). CDR3 length: 17 residues. V lost 3 bases to trimming and J lost 2 bases, with 20 bases between them. Germline V gene data show CDR1 as MNHNS and CDR2 as SASEGT. CDR3 amino acids: CASSDTVREGWAYEQYF. In DNA form, the CDR3 reads TGTGCCAGCAGTGATACTGTTCGTGAGGGCTGGGCCTACGAGCAGTACTTC.

This clonotype was found a few times. Here the CDR3 reads CASSVQGDTGELFF. CDR3 nucleotides: TGTGCCAGCAGCGTACAGGGCGACACCGGGGAGCTGTTTTTT. The chain recombines TRBV9 with TRBJ2-2, with D maybe TRBD1 (5 bases). This CDR3 is 14 amino acids long. Germline V gene lookup returns CDR1 SGDLS and CDR2 YYNGEE. Trimming stripped 1 base from V and 3 bases from J, with 7 bases between.

The V and J genes are TRBV5-1 and TRBJ1-1, with TRBD1 as a possible D gene (5 bases). The germline V and J ends were trimmed by 4 bases and 3 bases, with 10 bases remaining between them. The CDR3 runs 13 residues. Germline loops: CDR1 SGHRS, CDR2 YFSETQ. CDR3: CASSARQHTEAFF. CDR3 bases: TGCGCCAGCAGCGCCCGACAGCACACTGAAGCTTTCTTT.

The rearrangement links TRBV24-1 to TRBJ1-1, with unresolved D. Trimming took off 2 bases at V and 1 base at J, with 4 bases between the two ends. Germline CDR1 KGHDR, CDR2 SFDVKD. The CDR3 length is 13 residues. CDR3 DNA sequence: TGTGCCACCAGTGATTCCCGGAACACTGAAGCTTTCTTT. Encoded protein: CATSDSRNTEAFF.

This clonotype was detected only a few times. The V call is TRBV12-3 or TRBV12-4, the J call TRBJ1-2; TRBD1 matches at 12 bases. V dropped 8 bases and J dropped 5; count of bases not matched to a gene: 9. The CDR3 is 15 amino acids. This chain's CDR3 is CASGMGQGARYGYTF. CDR3 coding DNA: TGTGCCAGCGGGATGGGACAGGGGGCAAGATATGGCTACACCTTC.

The chain carries TRBV6-1 and TRBJ1-5; D possibly corresponds to TRBD1 (6 bases). The V gene's germline CDR1 is MNHNS and CDR2 SASEGT. The V end was cut by 9 bases, the J end by 5 bases, with 11 bases between. The CDR3 contains 12 residues. The chain's CDR3 is CASKQGYQPQHF. The CDR3 DNA follows: TGTGCCAGTAAACAGGGATATCAGCCCCAGCATTTT.

The V and J genes are TRBV7-2 and TRBJ2-3; D gene uncertain. The CDR3 totals 13 residues. Germline values: CDR1 SGHTA, CDR2 FQGNSA. The ends were cut back, 5 bases at V and 4 bases at J, with 10 bases in the middle. CDR3 residues: CASSPSSPDTQYF. The CDR3 region has the DNA TGTGCCAGCAGCCCCTCTAGTCCAGATACGCAGTATTTT.

In its sample, this clonotype was seen a few times. The genes are TRBV20-1 and TRBJ1-2; 8 bases line up with TRBD1. V shed 3 bases, J shed 8 bases, and the junction held 14 bases outside the gene matches. The length of the CDR3 is 15 residues. The germline gives CDR1 DFQATT, CDR2 SNEGSKA (reference sequence). The CDR3 loop is CSASAGTGRTGGYTF. The CDR3 DNA sequence: TGCAGTGCTAGTGCGGGGACAGGCCGCACCGGCGGCTACACCTTC.

This clonotype came up a few times. The genes are TRBV28 and TRBJ1-2; 10 positions match TRBD1. Germline values: CDR1 MDHEN, CDR2 SYDVKM. With 7 bases clipped from V and 5 bases from J, the junction kept 16 bases outside the gene matches. The CDR3 is 17 residues long. CDR3 nucleotides: TGTGCCAGCACCAAATCGACAGGGGGCTTAGGGGCATATGGCTACACCTTC. Translating gives CASTKSTGGLGAYGYTF.

The chain links TRBV29-1 to TRBJ2-7, with TRBD2 identical over 12 bases. The germline CDR1 and CDR2 sequences are SQVTM and ANQGSEA. The V gene end was trimmed by 6 bases and the J gene end by 5 bases; junction bases not matched to a gene: 8. CDR3 length: 14 amino acids. This CDR3 is CSVKTSGRMNEQYF. The CDR3 DNA is TGCAGCGTCAAAACTAGCGGGAGGATGAACGAGCAGTACTTC.

This clonotype came up a few times. The gene calls are TRBV14 and TRBJ1-2; D unclear. Trimming cost V 4 bases and J 8 bases, with 17 bases left between them. The V gene's germline CDR1 is SGHDN and CDR2 FVKESK. The CDR3 contains 14 residues. The CDR3: CASSRSGREGGYTF. As DNA, the CDR3 is TGTGCCAGCAGCCGAAGCGGGAGGGAGGGCGGCTACACCTTC.

The chain employs TRBV6-5 and TRBJ2-5; TRBD2 matches at 7 bases. V was pared by 0 bases and J by 5 bases, with 6 bases of the junction left unmatched. CDR1 is MNHEY and CDR2 is SVGAGI in the germline V gene. The CDR3 length is 15 residues. The CDR3: CASSYSGGSEETQYF. CDR3 DNA sequence: TGTGCCAGCAGTTACTCAGGCGGGAGCGAGGAGACCCAGTACTTC.

The chain employs TRBV11-2 and TRBJ2-5; D possibly corresponds to TRBD1 (5 bases). The CDR3 covers 16 residues. V shed 5 bases and J shed 4 bases, with 20 bases lying between them. Germline V gene data show CDR1 as SGHAT and CDR2 as FQNNGV. The CDR3 DNA sequence: TGTGCCAGCAGCCTCGGCGGTAAGGGGAAGGGAGAGACCCAGTACTTC. This sequence encodes CASSLGGKGKGETQYF.

V is TRBV28 and J is TRBJ1-5; D is ambiguous. Trimming cost V 4 bases and J 4 bases, with 14 bases left between them. Looked up from germline, CDR1 is MDHEN and CDR2 is SYDVKM. The CDR3 is 15 residues long. The CDR3 is CASSSYGQRNQPQHF. The CDR3 nucleotides read TGTGCCAGCAGTTCCTATGGTCAGAGGAATCAGCCCCAGCATTTT.

This clonotype has a handful of counts. The chain employs TRBV21-1 and TRBJ1-2; the table's TRBD1 call for D was not verified on the DNA. TRBV21-1 is assigned pseudogene status. This CDR3 region has 18 residues. CDR3 amino acids: CASSKGNRVITANYGYTF. CDR3 DNA: TGTGCCAGCAGCAAAGGAAACAGGGTCATAACCGCTAACTATGGCTACACCTTC.

There are a few counts of this clonotype. The chain combines TRBV4-1 with TRBJ1-2; perhaps TRBD1 as D (5 bases). The germline V gene encodes CDR1 MGHRA and CDR2 YSYEKL. The V and J ends lost 4 bases and 5 bases respectively, with 17 bases between them. This CDR3 spans 15 amino acids. The CDR3 here is CASSLQRDYTYGYTF. CDR3 in DNA: TGCGCCAGCAGCCTCCAACGGGACTACACGTATGGCTACACCTTC.